These 4 T cell receptor beta chains originate from one sample sequenced in a study of blood T cell repertoires in COVID-19. The protocol was immunoSEQ multiplex PCR, while the TCRdb copy is restricted to in-frame clones and leaves out a portion. The sample yields approximately 170,000 clones, around 83% seen once. Sample: peripheral blood. Source of these receptors: a man in his 70s who had recovered from COVID-19.

The CDR3 nucleotides read TGTGCCAGCAGGCGGGCGCGGGAAGGCTACACCTTC. This codes for CASRRAREGYTF. The chain uses TRBV12-3 or TRBV12-4 and TRBJ1-2; D gene ambiguous. The CDR3 is 12 residues long. With 6 bases removed from V and 8 bases from J, the gap between germline ends came to 13 bases.

The J gene is TRBJ2-7, the V gene TRBV14, with TRBD2 as a possible D gene (6 bases). Germline V lookup: CDR1 SGHDN, CDR2 FVKESK. Trimming stripped 1 base from V and 3 bases from J, with 13 bases between. The CDR3 runs 15 residues. Here the CDR3 DNA reads TGTGCCAGCAGCCAAGGGACCGGGAGATTCTACGAGCAGTACTTC. Its translation: CASSQGTGRFYEQYF.

This clone has a handful of counts. A read error may produce the germline difference seen at one junction end. This rearrangement joins TRBV10-1 to TRBJ1-2; 9 bases are a match to TRBD1. Per the germline V gene, CDR1 is WNHNN and CDR2 is SYGVQD (reference sequence). The CDR3 runs 14 residues. CDR3 DNA: TGCGCCAGCAGTGAAGGGGACAGGGACCCAAGAATCGCCTTC. This sequence encodes CASSEGDRDPRIAF.

The chain joins TRBV7-6 to TRBJ2-2, with 10 bases lining up with TRBD1. J lost 4 bases, V lost 5 bases, and 7 bases had no gene match. The germline CDR1 and CDR2 sequences are SGHVS and FNYEAQ. This CDR3 region has 16 residues. CDR3 sequence: CASSPGTGASTGELFF. In DNA, the CDR3 is TGTGCCAGCAGCCCAGGGACAGGGGCGAGCACCGGGGAGCTGTTTTTT.